The next 28 T cell receptor beta chains were all read from a single sample in a study of blood T cell repertoires in COVID-19. Produced via immunoSEQ multiplex PCR; TCRdb's table is partial and in-frame only. Of 100,000 to 150,000 clones listed, roughly 80% are singletons. Specimen: peripheral blood. All receptors come from a man between 65 and 80 years old with acute or convalescent COVID-19.

The V call is TRBV5-1, the J call TRBJ2-7, with 12 bases matching TRBD1. The CDR3 contains 15 residues. Germline V gene data show CDR1 as SGHRS and CDR2 as YFSETQ. V gave up 3 bases and J gave up 4 bases; unmatched junction bases: 5. CDR3 sequence: CASSSGTGGGYEQYF. DNA of the CDR3: TGCGCCAGCAGCTCCGGGACAGGGGGCGGTTACGAGCAGTACTTC. Based on the CDR3 plus reference TRBV5-1 and TRBJ2-7, the full variable domain is KAGVTQTPRYLIKTRGQQVTLSCSPISGHRSVSWYQQTPGQGLQFLFEYFSETQRNKGNFPGRFSGRQFSNSRSEMNVSTLELGDSALYLCASSSGTGGGYEQYFGPGTRLTVT.

V usage is TRBV3-1 (or the pseudogene TRBV3-2) and J usage is TRBJ1-2, with 8 bases that match TRBD1. Germline CDR1 is LGHDT and CDR2 is YNNKEL (reference sequence). The CDR3 totals 15 residues. Germline trimming cut 0 bases from V and 11 bases from J; bases unmatched to any gene: 11. DNA for the CDR3: TGTGCCAGCAGCCAAGATGGACAGGGAGAGGGCACATACACCTTC. Translation gives CASSQDGQGEGTYTF.

This sequence joins TRBV4-3 and TRBJ2-7; weak D call: TRBD2 (5 bases). The V end was cut by 1 base, the J end by 3 bases, with 13 bases between. The CDR3 is made up of 15 amino acids. Germline V gene lookup returns CDR1 LGHNA and CDR2 YSLEER. CDR3 in DNA: TGCGCCAGCAGCCAAGTTTTGGCGGGTGTCTACGAGCAGTACTTC. As protein: CASSQVLAGVYEQYF.

The rearrangement uses TRBV6-6 and TRBJ2-3; no firm D call. Deletions cut 5 bases from V and 4 bases from J, with 7 bases between. Germline CDR1 reads MNHNY; CDR2 reads SVGAGI (reference sequence). The CDR3 runs to 12 residues. CDR3 sequence: CASSQSPDTQYF. CDR3 DNA sequence: TGTGCCAGCAGTCAAAGCCCAGATACGCAGTATTTT.

The chain is built from TRBV6-5 and TRBJ2-7; 8 bases match TRBD1. The germline V gene has CDR1 MNHEY and CDR2 SVGAGI. V was pared by 4 bases and J by 0 bases, with 5 bases of the junction left unmatched. CDR3 length: 15 residues. The CDR3 protein is CASSSGTGSSYEQYF. The CDR3 DNA is TGTGCCAGCAGTTCTGGGACAGGTAGCTCCTACGAGCAGTACTTC.

The genes are TRBV6-2 or TRBV6-3 and TRBJ2-2; 9 bases agree with TRBD2. J lost 5 bases, V lost 2 bases, and 6 bases had no gene match. The CDR3 runs to 16 residues. Germline V gene data show CDR1 as MNHEY and CDR2 as SVGEGT. The DNA of the CDR3 is TGTGCCAGCAGTTACGGGCGGGGGGGCACGACCGGGGAGCTGTTTTTT. Its protein product is CASSYGRGGTTGELFF.

This clone occurred once. This rearrangement joins TRBV18 to TRBJ1-2, with 8 nucleotides matching TRBD1. In germline, CDR1 is KGHSH, CDR2 LQKENI. The CDR3 spans 13 residues. J was trimmed by 8 bases and V by 3 bases; bases with no gene match: 5. The CDR3 region has the DNA TGTGCCAGCTCACCCGGACAGGGTGAAGGCTACACCTTC. Translating it yields CASSPGQGEGYTF.

The chain combines TRBV3-1 (or the pseudogene TRBV3-2) with TRBJ2-3, with TRBD1 matching 8 bases. This CDR3 has 15 residues. Trimming cost V 0 bases and J 5 bases; bases outside gene matches: 4. From germline, CDR1 is LGHDT and CDR2 YNNKEL (reference sequence). In DNA, the CDR3 is TGTGCCAGCAGCCAAGATCAGGGGGCGGGAGATACGCAGTATTTT. Encoded protein: CASSQDQGAGDTQYF.

This clone was picked up one time. The chain carries TRBV7-2 and TRBJ2-1, with D possibly being TRBD1 (5 bases). Germline CDR1 SGHTA, CDR2 FQGNSA. This CDR3 contains 15 residues. Trimming stripped 5 bases from V and 3 bases from J, with 14 bases between. The CDR3: CASSQGSHFYNEQFF. CDR3 DNA sequence: TGTGCCAGCAGCCAGGGAAGCCACTTCTACAATGAGCAGTTCTTC.

The chain joins TRBV11-2 to TRBJ2-5, with a possible D match to TRBD2 (6 bases). Trimming stripped 3 bases from V and 4 bases from J, with 12 bases between. Germline V gene sequence: CDR1 SGHAT, CDR2 FQNNGV. CDR3 length equals 14 residues. The CDR3 nucleotides are TGTGCCAGCAGCTTTACCGACGGGGGAGAGACCCAGTACTTC. It specifies CASSFTDGGETQYF.

V and J are TRBV29-1 and TRBJ2-3; tentative D call: TRBD2 (6 bases). Trimming removed 6 bases from V and 2 bases from J, with 15 bases in between. The CDR3 extends over 14 amino acids. From germline, CDR1 is SQVTM and CDR2 ANQGSEA. DNA of the CDR3: TGCAGCGTGGCACATAGCGGACCCACAGATACGCAGTATTTT. It encodes CSVAHSGPTDTQYF.

The genes are TRBV11-2 and TRBJ2-5; 7 bases are a match to TRBD2. Unmatched junction bases numbered 7, after V lost 4 bases and J lost 5 bases. CDR3 size: 14 residues. The germline V gene encodes CDR1 SGHAT and CDR2 FQNNGV. CDR3: CASSSSGKGETQYF. CDR3 DNA: TGTGCCAGCAGCTCCAGCGGGAAGGGTGAGACCCAGTACTTC. The full variable domain, with the rest looked up from reference TRBV11-2 and TRBJ2-5, is EAGVAQSPRYKIIEKRQSVAFWCNPISGHATLYWYQQILGQGPKLLIQFQNNGVVDDSQLPKDRFSAERLKGVDSTLKIQPAKLEDSAVYLCASSSSGKGETQYFGPGTRLLVL.

In DNA, the CDR3 is TGTGCCACCAGTGATTCCAGGGGGCCGCCTCCGAGCGAGCAGTACTTC. Translated, it gives CATSDSRGPPPSEQYF. This chain joins TRBV24-1 and TRBJ2-7; 8 positions match TRBD1. From germline, CDR1 is KGHDR and CDR2 SFDVKD. The J segment lost 6 bases and the V segment lost 2 bases, leaving 11 bases of the junction unmatched. The CDR3 is made up of 16 amino acids.

This CDR3 is CASSAMRLAGDNEQFF. Here the CDR3 DNA reads TGTGCCAGCAGCGCCATGAGACTAGCGGGGGACAATGAGCAGTTCTTC. This rearrangement joins TRBV9 to TRBJ2-1; TRBD2 aligns across 12 bases. The junction had 6 bases not matched to a gene; V was cut back by 3 bases and J by 5 bases. From germline, CDR1 is SGDLS and CDR2 YYNGEE. This CDR3 comprises 16 residues.

V gene TRBV2 combines with J gene TRBJ1-1; perhaps TRBD1 as D (6 bases). The germline V gene has CDR1 SNHLY and CDR2 FYNNEI. V was clipped by 8 bases and J by 2 bases, with 12 bases between them. The CDR3 is 13 amino acids. CDR3 amino acids: CASHIQGNTEAFF. CDR3 nucleotides: TGTGCCAGCCATATACAGGGCAACACTGAAGCTTTCTTT.

This clone was observed a few times. The V call is TRBV9, the J call TRBJ1-4; 7 bases match TRBD1. The CDR3 has 15 residues. Germline assignment: CDR1 SGDLS and CDR2 YYNGEE. V trimming: 0 bases; J trimming: 11 bases; junction bases outside the gene matches: 10. The CDR3 is CASSVDPGQVGKLFF. CDR3 nucleotide sequence: TGTGCCAGCAGCGTAGATCCCGGACAGGTTGGGAAACTGTTTTTT.

The count of this clone is one. The J gene is TRBJ2-1, the V gene TRBV6-5; D is undetermined. This CDR3 spans 12 amino acids. CDR1 is MNHEY, CDR2 SVGAGI, per germline. V was pared by 7 bases and J by 3 bases, with 7 bases between. The CDR3 loop is CASTTVYNEQFF. CDR3 nucleotides: TGTGCCAGCACCACGGTCTACAATGAGCAGTTCTTC.

This clone was picked up one time. The chain uses TRBV6-5 and TRBJ1-2; TRBD1 aligns across 8 bases. Germline V CDR1 and CDR2: MNHEY, SVGAGI. There are 14 residues in the CDR3. V lost 0 bases to trimming and J lost 4 bases; unmatched junction nucleotides: 1. For the CDR3, the DNA is TGTGCCAGCAGTTACTCGCAGGGGGCCTATGGCTACACCTTC. Translation: CASSYSQGAYGYTF.

For the CDR3, the DNA is TGTGCCACCAGCCAAGACAGTGAAGCTTTCTTT. It codes for CATSQDSEAFF. V is TRBV15 and J is TRBJ1-1, with D possibly matching TRBD1 (5 bases). V lost 5 bases and J 7 bases, leaving 8 bases between the germline ends. The germline CDR1 and CDR2 sequences are LNHNV and YYDKDF (reference sequence). The CDR3 is made up of 11 amino acids.

With respect to this clone: The junction departs from germline at one end; a sequencing error may be responsible. Within the sample, other DNA sequences also encode this same CDR3. V and J are TRBV11-3 and TRBJ2-2; 8 nucleotides align to TRBD1. The CDR3 contains 16 residues. Germline V CDR1 and CDR2: SGHNT, YENEEA. The CDR3 loop is CASSLADRVTDGELFF. As DNA, the CDR3 is TGTGCCAGCAGCTTAGCGGACAGGGTAACTGATGGGGAACTGTTTTTT.

The V and J genes are TRBV7-2 and TRBJ2-7; D is unclear. The CDR3 totals 13 residues. Germline loops: CDR1 SGHTA, CDR2 FQGNSA. V lost 3 bases and J 1 base, leaving 7 bases between the germline ends. CDR3 in DNA: TGTGCCAGCAGCTTCCTGTTATCCTACGAGCAGTACTTC. As protein: CASSFLLSYEQYF.

The chain joins TRBV5-1 to TRBJ2-1; 10 bases align to TRBD2. The CDR3 covers 16 residues. J gave up 3 bases and V 0 bases, and 3 bases lay outside the gene matches. CDR1 and CDR2 from the germline V gene are SGHRS and YFSETQ. This CDR3 is CASSLGTSGYYNEQFF. The DNA of the CDR3 is TGCGCCAGCAGCTTGGGGACTAGCGGATACTACAATGAGCAGTTCTTC.

The CDR3 DNA reads TGTGCCAGCAGCGTAGCTACGGCTAGCGGGTCCTACGAGCAGTACTTC. This encodes CASSVATASGSYEQYF. The gene calls are TRBV9 and TRBJ2-7, with 8 bases aligning to TRBD2. The length of the CDR3 is 16 residues. Germline values: CDR1 SGDLS, CDR2 YYNGEE. Trimming removed 0 bases from V and 1 base from J; junction bases left unmatched: 6.

The J gene is TRBJ1-1, the V gene TRBV19; tentative D call: TRBD1 (6 bases). The CDR3 sequence is 14 residues long. CDR1 and CDR2 (germline): LNHDA, SQIVND (reference sequence). The germline V and J ends were trimmed by 7 bases and 5 bases, with 17 bases remaining between them. Written as DNA, the CDR3 is TGTGCCAGTATCACTAAGCAGGGGTATACTGAAGCTTTCTTT. It translates to CASITKQGYTEAFF.

The rearrangement joins TRBV18 to TRBJ1-6, with D uncertain. V lost 3 bases and J lost 7, with 4 bases in between. CDR1 is KGHSH, CDR2 LQKENI, per germline. The CDR3 sequence is 12 residues long. The CDR3 protein is CASSPENSPLHF. The CDR3 DNA reads as TGTGCCAGCTCACCGGAGAATTCACCCCTCCACTTT.

The rearrangement uses TRBV28 and TRBJ1-4, with unresolved D. Germline CDR1 and CDR2: MDHEN and SYDVKM. Trimming removed 2 bases at V and 6 bases at J, with 7 bases between. The CDR3 extends over 13 amino acids. CDR3 bases: TGTGCCAGCAGTTTACCGGCGGATGAAAAACTGTTTTTT. Residues: CASSLPADEKLFF.

The chain employs TRBV9 and TRBJ2-5; D is unclear. V lost 1 base, J lost 0 bases, and 7 bases lay in between. CDR3 length: 14 residues. The germline V gene has CDR1 SGDLS and CDR2 YYNGEE. CDR3 in amino acids: CASSVTGNQETQYF. The CDR3, as DNA: TGTGCCAGCAGCGTAACTGGTAACCAAGAGACCCAGTACTTC.

The chain joins TRBV18 to TRBJ2-3; weak D call: TRBD2 (5 bases). V lost 6 bases, J lost 4 bases, and 23 bases lay in between. The CDR3 consists of 17 residues. Germline loops: CDR1 KGHSH, CDR2 LQKENI. The CDR3, as DNA: TGTGCCAGCTCCCCATCGATCGGACTGACCGCCCCAGATACGCAGTATTTT. Its protein is CASSPSIGLTAPDTQYF.